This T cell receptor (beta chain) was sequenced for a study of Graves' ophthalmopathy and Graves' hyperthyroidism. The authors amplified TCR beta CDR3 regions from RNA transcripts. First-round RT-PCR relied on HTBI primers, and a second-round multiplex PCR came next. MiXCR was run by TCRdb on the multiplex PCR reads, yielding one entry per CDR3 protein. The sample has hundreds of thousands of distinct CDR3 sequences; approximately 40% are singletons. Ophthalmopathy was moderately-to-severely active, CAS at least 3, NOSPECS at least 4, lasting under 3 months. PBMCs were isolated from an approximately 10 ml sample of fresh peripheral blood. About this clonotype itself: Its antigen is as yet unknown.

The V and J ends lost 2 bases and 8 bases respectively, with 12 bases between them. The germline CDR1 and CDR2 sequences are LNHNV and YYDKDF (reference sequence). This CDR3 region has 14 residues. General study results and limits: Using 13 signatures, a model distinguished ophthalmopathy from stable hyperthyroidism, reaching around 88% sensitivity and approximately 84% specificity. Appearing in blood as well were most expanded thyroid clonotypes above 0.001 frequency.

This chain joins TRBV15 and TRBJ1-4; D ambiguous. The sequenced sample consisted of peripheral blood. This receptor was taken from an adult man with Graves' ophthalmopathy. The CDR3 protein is CATSRSEGKEKLFF. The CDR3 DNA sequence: TGTGCCACCAGCAGATCCGAGGGAAAAGAAAAACTGTTTTTT.